This entry lists 28 T cell receptor beta chains sequenced from one sample in a study of cytomegalovirus exposure and HLA in healthy donors. The study ran its PCR with 60 Vbeta and 13 Jbeta primers. Clones were sequenced by immunoSEQ multiplex PCR, and TCRdb holds only the in-frame ones, with some missing. The sample has over 70,000 clones, more than 75% seen once. Specimen: PBMCs. These receptors originate from a woman between 50 and 59 years old in good health and CMV-seropositive.

The chain joins TRBV23-1 to TRBJ1-2; possible D gene TRBD1, 5 bases. TRBV23-1 is classed as an ORF, of uncertain function. This CDR3 spans 14 amino acids. V was clipped by 8 bases and J by 4 bases, with 17 bases between them. The DNA of the CDR3 is TGCGCCAGCTCCTCGGGGCCCGGGGGCTATGGCTACACCTTC. Its translation: CASSSGPGGYGYTF.

The chain combines TRBV2 with TRBJ2-5; D is ambiguous. This CDR3 region has 12 residues. The V gene lost 2 bases and the J gene lost 7 bases, with 8 bases spanning the gap. Germline-derived CDR1 and CDR2 are SNHLY and FYNNEI. The CDR3 region is CASSETGGTQYF. Written as DNA, the CDR3 is TGTGCCAGCAGTGAAACCGGCGGGACCCAGTACTTC.

The chain is built from TRBV29-1 and TRBJ1-1; TRBD1 is a possible D gene (5 bases). Trimming removed 7 bases from V and 5 bases from J, with 11 bases in between. Per the germline V gene, CDR1 is SQVTM and CDR2 is ANQGSEA. The CDR3 length is 11 residues. The CDR3: CSGGGGTEAFF. The CDR3 nucleotides read TGCAGCGGTGGGGGGGGAACTGAAGCTTTCTTT.

This chain joins TRBV7-6 and TRBJ2-1; D unresolved. This CDR3 comprises 14 residues. V was pared by 2 bases and J by 9 bases, with 14 bases between. CDR1 SGHVS and CDR2 FNYEAQ come from the germline V gene. The CDR3 coding sequence is TGTGCCAGCAGCTTAAGTTTCGAGGCCATTGAGCAGTTCTTC. Protein product: CASSLSFEAIEQFF.

This rearrangement joins TRBV7-8 to TRBJ1-1; no firm D call. This CDR3 has 11 residues. The V gene lost 4 bases and the J gene lost 8 bases, with 8 bases spanning the gap. Germline V gene data show CDR1 as SGHVS and CDR2 as FQNEAQ. The CDR3 reads CASSSSGEAFF. In DNA form, the CDR3 reads TGTGCCAGCAGCTCTTCCGGGGAAGCTTTCTTT.

The chain couples TRBV19 to TRBJ1-5, with 8 bases lining up with TRBD1. Trimming took 5 bases from V and 6 from J; bases not matched to a gene: 9. Germline assignment: CDR1 LNHDA and CDR2 SQIVND (reference sequence). This CDR3 spans 15 amino acids. The CDR3 loop is CASSARTGLRQPQHF. The CDR3 DNA reads as TGTGCCAGTAGTGCCCGGACAGGGTTGCGTCAGCCCCAGCATTTT.

The chain recombines TRBV14 with TRBJ2-1, with D unresolved. CDR3 length: 14 residues. Deletions cut 6 bases from V and 5 bases from J, with 14 bases between. CDR1 SGHDN and CDR2 FVKESK come from the germline V gene. The CDR3 here is CASSPLRRNNEQFF. CDR3 nucleotide sequence: TGTGCCAGCAGTCCACTAAGACGTAACAATGAGCAGTTCTTC.

The rearrangement uses TRBV30 and TRBJ1-3; the D gene is possibly TRBD1 (6 bases). The V gene lost 2 bases and the J gene lost 2 bases, with 7 bases spanning the gap. CDR1 and CDR2 (germline): GTSNPN, SVGIG (reference sequence). This CDR3 region has 13 residues. The CDR3 DNA reads as TGTGCCTGGAGTTCAGGGGCTGGAAACACCATATATTTT. Its protein is CAWSSGAGNTIYF.

The chain is built from TRBV2 and TRBJ2-1; D is undetermined. The CDR3 sequence is 15 residues long. CDR1 is SNHLY, CDR2 FYNNEI, per germline. The V gene lost 6 bases and the J gene lost 0 bases, with 12 bases spanning the gap. The DNA for the CDR3 is TGTGCCAGCAGACCCGTACCCAGCTCCTACAATGAGCAGTTCTTC. Protein: CASRPVPSSYNEQFF.

The sample holds a few counts of this clone. The DNA of the CDR3 is TGTGCTAGTGGTTTGGACGCGGACAGGGCTGGAAACACCATATATTTT. This codes for CASGLDADRAGNTIYF. The chain carries TRBV12-5 and TRBJ1-3, with 8 bases that match TRBD1. With V trimmed by 1 base and J by 2 bases, 4 bases remained unmatched. Looked up from germline, CDR1 is LGHNT and CDR2 is FRNRAP. This CDR3 contains 16 residues.

This rearrangement joins TRBV19 to TRBJ1-1; tentative D call: TRBD1 (5 bases). Trimming pared 1 base from V and 3 bases from J, leaving 6 bases between. This CDR3 region has 13 residues. The germline V gene encodes CDR1 LNHDA and CDR2 SQIVND (reference sequence). The CDR3 coding sequence is TGTGCCAGTAGTATAGGGGGCTACACTGAAGCTTTCTTT. This gives the protein CASSIGGYTEAFF.

The chain couples TRBV13 to TRBJ2-2; D is perhaps TRBD2 (6 bases). The V gene's germline CDR1 is PRHDT and CDR2 FYEKMQ (reference sequence). The CDR3 is 16 amino acids. V lost 4 bases and J 4 bases, leaving 16 bases between the germline ends. In DNA, the CDR3 is TGTGCCAGCAGCTCGATCCGGGAGACTCTCACCGGGGAGCTGTTTTTT. Amino acids: CASSSIRETLTGELFF. Supplemented by reference TRBV13 and TRBJ2-2, the full variable domain reads AAGVIQSPRHLIKEKRETATLKCYPIPRHDTVYWYQQGPGQDPQFLISFYEKMQSDKGSIPDRFSAQQFSDYHSELNMSSLELGDSALYFCASSSIRETLTGELFFGEGSRLTVL.

This chain joins TRBV7-9 and TRBJ2-3; 8 bases agree with TRBD2. Germline V gene sequence: CDR1 SEHNR, CDR2 FQNEAQ (reference sequence). This CDR3 has 14 amino acids. The CDR3 loop is CAPGGSGGTDTQYF. The CDR3 DNA sequence: TGTGCTCCCGGGGGTAGCGGGGGCACAGATACGCAGTATTTT.

This sequence joins TRBV4-1 and TRBJ1-1; tentatively, D is TRBD1 (6 bases). Trimming removed 0 bases at V and 10 bases at J, with 6 bases between. CDR3 length equals 11 residues. The germline gives CDR1 MGHRA, CDR2 YSYEKL. CDR3: CASSQEGAAFF. CDR3 sequence (DNA): TGCGCCAGCAGCCAAGAGGGGGCAGCTTTCTTT.

V usage is TRBV27 and J usage is TRBJ2-7; a possible D gene is TRBD2 (5 bases). This CDR3 contains 13 residues. The germline V gene has CDR1 MNHEY and CDR2 SMNVEV (reference sequence). V was trimmed by 5 bases and J by 3 bases, leaving 11 bases between them. CDR3 residues: CASSLFRDYEQYF. CDR3 nucleotide sequence: TGTGCCAGCAGTCTTTTTCGGGACTACGAGCAGTACTTC.

There are a few counts of this clone. This chain connects TRBV2 to TRBJ2-3; D gene ambiguous. There are 13 residues in the CDR3. V lost 8 bases and J lost 1, with 10 bases in between. Germline V gives CDR1 SNHLY, CDR2 FYNNEI. The CDR3 sequence: CASFILGTDTQYF. As DNA, the CDR3 is TGTGCCAGCTTCATCTTAGGCACAGATACGCAGTATTTT. Drawing the rest from reference TRBV2 and TRBJ2-3, the complete variable domain is EPEVTQTPSHQVTQMGQEVILRCVPISNHLYFYWYRQILGQKVEFLVSFYNNEISEKSEIFDDQFSVERPDGSNFTLKIRSTKLEDSAMYFCASFILGTDTQYFGPGTRLTVL.

This rearrangement joins TRBV10-3 to TRBJ2-1; 8 bases align to TRBD1. The CDR3 totals 14 residues. The ends lost 6 bases at V and 7 bases at J; junction bases unmatched: 8. CDR1 is ENHRY and CDR2 is SYGVKD in the germline V gene. The CDR3 spells CAIRGDRIMNEQFF. CDR3 nucleotides: TGTGCCATCAGGGGGGACAGGATTATGAATGAGCAGTTCTTC.

The V gene is TRBV7-9, the J gene TRBJ1-6, with D unresolved. Trimming removed 5 bases from V and 3 bases from J, with 8 bases in between. The CDR3 totals 14 residues. Germline assignment: CDR1 SEHNR and CDR2 FQNEAQ (reference sequence). CDR3 amino acids: CASSIMSYNSPLHF. CDR3 DNA: TGTGCCAGCAGCATAATGAGCTATAATTCACCCCTCCACTTT.

The V and J genes are TRBV18 and TRBJ2-7; D possibly corresponds to TRBD1 (5 bases). V gave up 2 bases and J gave up 4 bases, with 12 bases separating them. Germline V gene lookup returns CDR1 KGHSH and CDR2 LQKENI. There are 14 residues in the CDR3. CDR3 sequence (DNA): TGTGCCAGCTCACCATCAGGGAATCAATACGAGCAGTACGTC. This sequence encodes CASSPSGNQYEQYV.

This chain links TRBV11-3 with TRBJ2-5; a weak D match, TRBD2 (6 bases). V was clipped by 2 bases and J by 4 bases, with 11 bases between them. Germline V gene data show CDR1 as SGHNT and CDR2 as YENEEA. The CDR3 has 14 residues. The chain's CDR3 is CASSLYGGSETQYF. CDR3 nucleotide sequence: TGTGCCAGCAGCTTATACGGGGGTTCAGAGACCCAGTACTTC.

A single count supports this clone. The chain links TRBV30 to TRBJ1-2; D not certain. The CDR3 has 11 amino acids. Trimming shortened V by 5 bases and J by 7 bases, and 11 bases separated the two germline ends. Germline values: CDR1 GTSNPN, CDR2 SVGIG (reference sequence). CDR3 loop: CAWGIEGGYTF. CDR3 DNA sequence: TGTGCCTGGGGCATAGAGGGTGGCTACACCTTC.

The genes are TRBV4-1 and TRBJ2-5, with a possible D match to TRBD1 (5 bases). The CDR3 extends over 13 amino acids. Germline V gene data show CDR1 as MGHRA and CDR2 as YSYEKL. V lost 5 bases and J lost 5, with 12 bases in between. CDR3 DNA sequence: TGCGCCAGCAGCTTGGGGCCGATGGAGACCCAGTACTTC. This encodes CASSLGPMETQYF.

The gene calls are TRBV9 and TRBJ1-6; D unclear. Germline values: CDR1 SGDLS, CDR2 YYNGEE. The CDR3 length is 14 residues. V lost 0 bases and J lost 4, with 5 bases in between. In nucleotides, the CDR3 is TGTGCCAGCAGCGTAGGCGGGTATAATTCACCCCTCCACTTT. The encoded protein is CASSVGGYNSPLHF.

This chain uses TRBV5-1 with TRBJ2-1; the match to TRBD2 covers 8 bases. The ends lost 0 bases at V and 3 bases at J; junction bases unmatched: 5. The CDR3 consists of 16 residues. In germline, CDR1 is SGHRS, CDR2 YFSETQ. CDR3 region: CASSLGTSSNYNEQFF. The CDR3 DNA is TGCGCCAGCAGCTTGGGGACTAGCTCCAACTACAATGAGCAGTTCTTC.

The chain joins TRBV6-5 to TRBJ1-1; 7 nucleotides match TRBD1. Germline lookup yields CDR1 MNHEY and CDR2 SVGAGI. V trimming: 7 bases; J trimming: 4 bases; junction bases outside the gene matches: 12. The CDR3 is 15 amino acids. The CDR3 DNA sequence: TGTGCCAGCACGAAACAGGGGTTAATGTTCACTGAAGCTTTCTTT. It specifies CASTKQGLMFTEAFF.

The chain uses TRBV7-9 and TRBJ1-5; 7 positions agree with TRBD1. V trimming: 1 base; J trimming: 7 bases; junction bases outside the gene matches: 4. This CDR3 spans 14 amino acids. Germline CDR1 is SEHNR and CDR2 is FQNEAQ (reference sequence). The DNA for the CDR3 is TGTGCCAGCAGCTTAGGTGCAGGGGGACAGCCCCAGCATTTT. The encoded protein is CASSLGAGGQPQHF.

The V gene is TRBV18, the J gene TRBJ2-5; TRBD2 agrees at 8 bases. The germline CDR1 and CDR2 sequences are KGHSH and LQKENI. The CDR3 has 20 amino acids. V gave up 1 base and J gave up 2 bases; unmatched junction bases: 18. DNA for the CDR3: TGTGCCAGCTCACCACGGAGGCCAGCGGGGGCCCGGATCTTACAAGAGACCCAGTACTTC. Encoded protein: CASSPRRPAGARILQETQYF.

This clone appeared a single time. The chain recombines TRBV5-4 with TRBJ2-5; no clear D. The CDR3 contains 15 residues. The V gene lost 3 bases and the J gene lost 6 bases, with 18 bases spanning the gap. Germline V gene sequence: CDR1 SGHNT, CDR2 YYREEE (reference sequence). In nucleotides, the CDR3 is TGTGCCAGCAGCTGGTCAGGTCGTTTTCCCAAGACCCAGTACTTC. The encoded protein is CASSWSGRFPKTQYF. Full variable domain (rest looked up from reference TRBV5-4 and TRBJ2-5): ETGVTQSPTHLIKTRGQQVTLRCSSQSGHNTVSWYQQALGQGPQFIFQYYREEENGRGNFPPRFSGLQFPNYSSELNVNALELDDSALYLCASSWSGRFPKTQYFGPGTRLLVL.